Shown below are 10 T cell receptor beta chains from a single sample sequenced in a study of blood T cell repertoires in COVID-19. TCRdb keeps only in-frame clones here, not all; method: immunoSEQ multiplex PCR. The table has some 490,000 clones, approximately 91% seen once. The sequencing input was PBMCs or T cells enriched from blood (not recorded which). The source is a woman aged 55 to 70 who had recovered from COVID-19.

The chain employs TRBV19 and TRBJ1-2; the match to TRBD1 covers 7 bases. The germline CDR1 and CDR2 sequences are LNHDA and SQIVND (reference sequence). V dropped 0 bases and J dropped 3; count of bases not matched to a gene: 4. This CDR3 spans 15 amino acids. The CDR3 reads CASSIDPGTDYGYTF. In DNA, the CDR3 is TGTGCCAGTAGTATAGATCCAGGGACAGACTATGGCTACACCTTC.

In DNA form, the CDR3 reads TGTGCCTGGAGTGTAGGGCAGGGATATGGCTACACCTTC. Translating it yields CAWSVGQGYGYTF. The chain is built from TRBV30 and TRBJ1-2; tentative D call: TRBD1 (5 bases). Per the germline V gene, CDR1 is GTSNPN and CDR2 is SVGIG (reference sequence). The V and J ends lost 0 bases and 5 bases respectively, with 10 bases between them. The CDR3 consists of 13 residues.

A few counts support this clone. The chain has TRBV24-1 and TRBJ2-7, with 9 bases fitting TRBD2. CDR3 length equals 13 residues. The trim removed 5 bases at V and 3 bases at J, leaving 1 base unmatched. Germline V CDR1 and CDR2: KGHDR, SFDVKD. The CDR3 is CATSGGGGYEQYV. The CDR3 coding sequence is TGTGCCACCAGTGGCGGGGGGGGCTACGAGCAGTACGTC.

As for this clone: The junction does not match germline at one end; this may be a read error. The chain links TRBV4-1 to TRBJ2-7; 8 nucleotides agree with TRBD1. CDR1 is MGHRA and CDR2 is YSYEKL in the germline V gene. The CDR3 length is 15 residues. CDR3 DNA sequence: TGCGCCAGCAGTCAAGGCAGGACAGGGTCTTACGAGCAGTACTTC. Its translation is CASSQGRTGSYEQYF.

The DNA for the CDR3 is TGCAGTGCCCCCCTTGGGGAGGCCCTCCACTTT. It specifies CSAPLGEALHF. V and J are TRBV20-1 and TRBJ1-6; D is unclear. Between the trimmed V and J ends, which lost 6 bases and 14 bases, there was a span of 14 bases. The CDR3 covers 11 residues. CDR1 is DFQATT, CDR2 SNEGSKA, per germline (reference sequence).

The chain couples TRBV19 to TRBJ1-5; 12 bases are shared with TRBD1. Germline-derived CDR1 and CDR2 are LNHDA and SQIVND (reference sequence). The CDR3 covers 18 residues. V lost 3 bases, J lost 2 bases, and 8 bases stayed unmatched. Here the CDR3 DNA reads TGTGCCAGTAGTATGGGATGGGACAGGGGGCAGGGCAATCAGCCCCAGCATTTT. Translation: CASSMGWDRGQGNQPQHF.

This clone was counted once. This chain's CDR3 is CASSYSERGPKTDTQYF. As DNA, the CDR3 is TGTGCCAGCAGTTACTCGGAGCGGGGGCCAAAGACAGATACGCAGTATTTT. The chain has TRBV6-2 or TRBV6-3 and TRBJ2-3, with 8 positions matching TRBD2. The J segment lost 3 bases and the V segment lost 0 bases, leaving 8 bases of the junction unmatched. Germline V lookup: CDR1 MNHEY, CDR2 SVGEGT. CDR3 length: 17 residues.

This clone is a singleton in its sample. The chain has TRBV24-1 and TRBJ2-1; 8 bases fit TRBD1. V lost 3 bases and J lost 7; bases outside the gene matches: 13. Germline V gives CDR1 KGHDR, CDR2 SFDVKD. The CDR3 length is 17 residues. The CDR3 loop reads CATSDPTPGQGRNEQFF. The CDR3 coding sequence is TGTGCCACCAGTGATCCTACTCCAGGACAGGGTAGGAATGAGCAGTTCTTC.

The rearrangement uses TRBV19 and TRBJ1-5, with D possibly matching TRBD1 (6 bases). In germline, CDR1 is LNHDA, CDR2 SQIVND (reference sequence). V dropped 1 base and J dropped 4 bases, with 11 bases sitting between them. This CDR3 is built from 15 residues. CDR3 sequence: CASSIGQAANQPQHF. As DNA, the CDR3 is TGTGCCAGTAGTATAGGACAGGCGGCTAATCAGCCCCAGCATTTT.

V gene TRBV9 combines with J gene TRBJ1-5; TRBD1 might be the D (5 bases). The germline V gene has CDR1 SGDLS and CDR2 YYNGEE. CDR3 length: 15 amino acids. Trimming took off 0 bases at V and 5 bases at J, with 12 bases between the two ends. CDR3 DNA sequence: TGTGCCAGCAGCGTAGACGAGGGGACTTATCAGCCCCAGCATTTT. Translated: CASSVDEGTYQPQHF.